Shown below are 19 T cell receptor beta chains from a single sample sequenced in a study of TIL therapy for anti-PD-1-resistant metastatic lung cancer. Time point specified: pre-treatment sample, taken before nivolumab and TIL therapy. Pleural nodules or supraclavicular lymph nodes made up most of the excised metastases sampled. Sequencing used immunoSEQ v3. Using immunoSEQ multiplex PCR, the repertoire was profiled, and TCRdb retains in-frame clones only, with some absent. This table has about 7,000 clones, about 61% appearing once. Source: tumor tissue, taken at baseline. Receptors were obtained from a person aged 25-79 years with non-small cell lung cancer.

V usage is TRBV9 and J usage is TRBJ1-4; 7 nucleotides agree with TRBD1. V trimming: 0 bases; J trimming: 6 bases; junction bases outside the gene matches: 5. The CDR3 is 15 amino acids. Germline V gives CDR1 SGDLS, CDR2 YYNGEE. CDR3 loop: CASSVGVGGYEKLFF. The DNA for the CDR3 is TGTGCCAGCAGCGTAGGGGTAGGGGGCTATGAAAAACTGTTTTTT.

The V and J genes are TRBV9 and TRBJ2-7; 10 nucleotides match TRBD2. V was clipped by 4 bases and J by 7 bases; unmatched bases: 8. The CDR3 totals 14 residues. Per the germline V gene, CDR1 is SGDLS and CDR2 is YYNGEE. DNA for the CDR3: TGTGCCAGCAGCACAGCGGGGGGGCCTAGGGAGCAGTACTTC. Its protein is CASSTAGGPREQYF.

CDR3 sequence reads: CASSLLVGSGYGDTQYF. The CDR3 nucleotides read TGTGCCAGCAGCTTGCTGGTGGGCAGTGGGTACGGAGATACGCAGTATTTT. The chain combines TRBV7-6 with TRBJ2-3; D unclear. From germline, CDR1 is SGHVS and CDR2 FNYEAQ. Trimming removed 3 bases at V and 5 bases at J, with 21 bases between. CDR3 size: 17 residues.

The chain couples TRBV5-1 to TRBJ2-5; TRBD2 aligns across 14 bases. Losses at the gene ends were 0 bases for V and 5 bases for J; bases not matched to a gene: 6. The CDR3 runs to 17 residues. Per germline, CDR1 SGHRS and CDR2 YFSETQ. The CDR3 coding sequence is TGCGCCAGCAGCTTGGCCCGGACTAGCGGGGGGCAGGAGACCCAGTACTTC. This gives the protein CASSLARTSGGQETQYF.

This rearrangement joins TRBV7-3 to TRBJ1-1; D is perhaps TRBD1 (6 bases). V was shortened by 4 bases and J by 5 bases, with 14 bases between the two germline ends. The CDR3 spans 14 residues. Germline lookup yields CDR1 SGHTA and CDR2 FQGTGA. The chain's CDR3 is CASSSQGPGTEAFF. CDR3 nucleotide sequence: TGTGCCAGCAGCTCACAGGGCCCTGGGACTGAAGCTTTCTTT.

The V call is TRBV3-1 (or the pseudogene TRBV3-2), the J call TRBJ1-5; TRBD1 matches 8 bases. The junction had 14 bases not matched to a gene; V was cut back by 0 bases and J by 7 bases. This CDR3 spans 18 amino acids. Per germline, CDR1 LGHDT and CDR2 YNNKEL (reference sequence). Written as DNA, the CDR3 is TGTGCCAGCAGCCAAGACTGCAGGGGACAGGAGGAAGGACAGCCCCAGCATTTT. Amino acids: CASSQDCRGQEEGQPQHF.

The genes are TRBV11-2 and TRBJ2-2, with D hard to call. The germline CDR1 and CDR2 sequences are SGHAT and FQNNGV. The CDR3 covers 13 residues. Between the trimmed V and J ends, which lost 1 base and 2 bases, there was a span of 2 bases. The CDR3 DNA reads as TGTGCCAGCAGCTTAGTTAACACCGGGGAGCTGTTTTTT. Its protein is CASSLVNTGELFF. Looking up the rest from reference TRBV11-2 and TRBJ2-2 gives the full variable domain: EAGVAQSPRYKIIEKRQSVAFWCNPISGHATLYWYQQILGQGPKLLIQFQNNGVVDDSQLPKDRFSAERLKGVDSTLKIQPAKLEDSAVYLCASSLVNTGELFFGEGSRLTVL.

The chain couples TRBV19 to TRBJ2-1; D may be TRBD1 (6 bases). Germline CDR1 LNHDA, CDR2 SQIVND (reference sequence). This CDR3 has 12 amino acids. V was clipped by 11 bases and J by 9 bases, with 17 bases between them. The CDR3 coding sequence is TGTGCCGGATCGGCTCTAGGGGGTGAGCAGTTCTTC. Protein: CAGSALGGEQFF.

CDR3 in amino acids: CASSYTSGTDQPQHF. CDR3 DNA: TGTGCCAGCAGTTACACCTCAGGGACCGATCAGCCCCAGCATTTT. This rearrangement joins TRBV6-5 to TRBJ1-5; D possibly corresponds to TRBD1 (5 bases). In germline, CDR1 is MNHEY, CDR2 SVGAGI. This CDR3 comprises 15 residues. The V end lost 2 bases, the J end lost 5 bases, and 13 bases lay between the germline ends.

This chain uses TRBV4-2 with TRBJ2-7; possibly TRBD1 for D (5 bases). V lost 0 bases and J 5 bases, leaving 11 bases between the germline ends. Germline values: CDR1 LGHNA, CDR2 YNFKEQ. This CDR3 spans 14 amino acids. The CDR3: CASSQEWGRHEQYF. CDR3 bases: TGTGCCAGCAGCCAAGAGTGGGGCCGTCACGAGCAGTACTTC.

V is TRBV5-1 and J is TRBJ2-3; 7 nucleotides agree with TRBD2. The CDR3 spans 12 residues. Germline lookup yields CDR1 SGHRS and CDR2 YFSETQ. After removal of 5 bases from V and 3 bases from J, the junction contained 0 bases not matched to a gene. DNA for the CDR3: TGCGCCAGCAGGGGGGGGACAGATACGCAGTATTTT. This sequence encodes CASRGGTDTQYF.

This clone was seen more than once but under ten times. This chain connects TRBV11-2 to TRBJ1-1; D is perhaps TRBD1 (6 bases). Germline CDR1 is SGHAT and CDR2 is FQNNGV. Trimming pared 5 bases from V and 1 base from J, leaving 14 bases between. This CDR3 is 15 amino acids long. Here the CDR3 DNA reads TGTGCCAGCAGCCCGCAACAGGGATGGAACACTGAAGCTTTCTTT. It yields the protein CASSPQQGWNTEAFF. The whole variable domain, filled in from reference TRBV11-2 and TRBJ1-1, reads EAGVAQSPRYKIIEKRQSVAFWCNPISGHATLYWYQQILGQGPKLLIQFQNNGVVDDSQLPKDRFSAERLKGVDSTLKIQPAKLEDSAVYLCASSPQQGWNTEAFFGQGTRLTVV.

This clone was observed a handful of times. The chain recombines TRBV6-2 or TRBV6-3 with TRBJ2-7; TRBD2 aligns across 13 bases. V was clipped by 5 bases and J by 5 bases; unmatched bases: 6. The CDR3 has 15 amino acids. CDR1 and CDR2 (germline): MNHEY, SVGEGT. This CDR3 is CASSPGLAGAHEQYF. The CDR3 coding sequence is TGTGCCAGCAGTCCCGGACTAGCGGGAGCCCACGAGCAGTACTTC.

V is TRBV5-1 and J is TRBJ1-2; 7 bases fit TRBD1. The germline gives CDR1 SGHRS, CDR2 YFSETQ. After removal of 2 bases from V and 7 bases from J, the junction contained 5 bases not matched to a gene. CDR3 length equals 13 residues. The CDR3 sequence: CASSLGRDSGYTF. In DNA, the CDR3 is TGCGCCAGCAGCTTAGGCAGGGACAGTGGCTACACCTTC.

This clone was seen a handful of times. The genes are TRBV6-5 and TRBJ2-1; TRBD1 matches 7 bases. Germline lookup yields CDR1 MNHEY and CDR2 SVGAGI. The CDR3 sequence is 15 residues long. V was pared by 6 bases and J by 5 bases, with 10 bases of the junction left unmatched. CDR3 amino acids: CASRADRSLNNEQFF. DNA of the CDR3: TGTGCCAGCAGAGCGGACAGGTCCCTTAACAATGAGCAGTTCTTC.

By share, this clone counts as medium-sized. The V gene is TRBV24-1, the J gene TRBJ2-1, with TRBD2 matching 8 bases. Germline V CDR1 and CDR2: KGHDR, SFDVKD. After removal of 4 bases from V and 4 bases from J, the junction contained 8 bases not matched to a gene. The CDR3 sequence is 16 residues long. The chain's CDR3 is CATSDPRGGSYNEQFF. The CDR3, as DNA: TGTGCCACCAGTGACCCACGGGGGGGTTCGTACAATGAGCAGTTCTTC.

By share, this clone ranks as medium-sized. V usage is TRBV11-2 and J usage is TRBJ2-1, with 7 bases fitting TRBD2. This CDR3 has 11 residues. V shed 7 bases and J 9 bases; nucleotides not matched to a gene: 3. In germline, CDR1 is SGHAT, CDR2 FQNNGV. DNA for the CDR3: TGTGCCAGCAACAGCGGGACTGAGCAGTTCTTC. Its protein is CASNSGTEQFF.

The sample holds a few counts of this clone. The chain has TRBV7-9 and TRBJ1-4, with 7 nucleotides matching TRBD1. The V gene's germline CDR1 is SEHNR and CDR2 FQNEAQ (reference sequence). The CDR3 totals 16 residues. Trimming removed 3 bases from V and 0 bases from J; junction bases left unmatched: 4. CDR3 residues: CASSFTGVSTNEKLFF. In DNA, the CDR3 is TGTGCCAGCAGCTTTACAGGGGTTTCAACTAATGAAAAACTGTTTTTT.

This clone was found a few times. DNA for the CDR3: TGTGCCAGCAGCTTTAATGTGGGGGCCAACGTCCTGACTTTC. As protein: CASSFNVGANVLTF. The chain uses TRBV5-6 and TRBJ2-6; the D is unclear. This CDR3 has 14 residues. V dropped 2 bases and J dropped 4 bases, with 7 bases sitting between them. CDR1 SGHDT and CDR2 YYEEEE come from the germline V gene.